This T cell receptor beta chain appears in the sequencing data of a study of CD8+ T cells in alopecia areata (dated by TCRdb to the late 2010s). The study in broad terms: The treated patients took part in an open-label pilot trial in which moderate-to-severe alopecia areata was treated with oral tofacitinib at 5 to 10 mg twice daily. Tofacitinib was administered for 6 to 18 months, and 6 months of follow-up off drug were then conducted to assess delayed response and recurrence. To study T cell clonal expansion in alopecia areata, the researchers applied high-throughput TCRbeta sequencing to both the C3H/HeJ mouse model and human patients. Scalp tissue and sorted CD4+ and CD8+ peripheral blood T cells from patchy and totalis/universalis alopecia areata patients and from healthy controls were covered by human TCRbeta sequencing. Tofacitinib-treated patients had biopsies at baseline and at 4 and 24 weeks of treatment, with a later scalp biopsy in several patients. Scalp clonality was compared among normal scalp (n=4), patchy alopecia areata scalp (n=8), and alopecia totalis/universalis scalp (n=8). RNA was extracted with the PAXgene miRNA kit for fixed scalp, the miRNeasy kit for PBMCs, and the RNeasy kit for mouse skin. TCRbeta CDR3 regions were amplified by immunoSEQ multiplex PCR with 35 Vbeta forward and 13 Jbeta reverse primers.

Concerning this clone itself: The clone's antigen remains unknown. Qualities for individual bases were not recorded, and no much larger clone is one base off.

Lesional scalp punch biopsies and peripheral blood were obtained from alopecia areata patients. PBMCs were isolated by density centrifugation and stained for CD3, CD4 and CD8, and CD4+ and CD8+ T cells were sorted on a FACSAria. Library preparation was by the immunoSEQ multiplex PCR assay. RNA was extracted from all samples and reverse transcribed into cDNA as template for TCR sequencing. SuperScript III was used to make first-strand cDNA, primed with a 2:1 mix of oligo-dT and random hexamers. A synthetic immune receptor repertoire was used to assess amplification bias, and residual bias was removed computationally. From the authors' description of their analysis: After raw reads were preprocessed to remove errors, the CDR3 was defined following IMGT conventions as running from the conserved cysteine to phenylalanine. Clonality was computed as 1 minus the Shannon entropy, with the entropy normalized by log2 of the number of productive unique TCRs. CD4 or CD8 identity of scalp clones was inferred by cross-referencing scalp TCRbeta sequences with sorted blood CD4 and CD8 repertoires. TCRdb took over this immuneACCESS table, retaining in-frame rearrangements with V and J assigned. Such tables are incomplete; in checked studies, under half of the missing clones stem from an unresolved V gene, and the remainder is unexplained. V, J and clone size were drawn from that table, and D and trimming were deduced from the DNA. The sample table contains 150,000 or so clones; only one count was recorded for roughly 44% of them. Approximately 6.8% of the sample is taken by the ten largest.

What the work shows at the level of the full study, not this receptor alone: Compared with mice, TCR sequences shared between patients were less clear, possibly partly because of HLA diversity across the patient population. Lesional scalp, especially in alopecia totalis/universalis, showed higher clonality and more expanded CD8+ clones than normal scalp, suggesting antigenic drive. Unlike mouse skin, where gammadelta T cells dominate, normal human skin contains resident alphabeta T cells that get sequenced too, which complicates analysis of the scalp TCR repertoire.

Via the germline V gene, CDR1 is SNHLY and CDR2 FYNNEI. Trimming costs V 4 bases and J 6 bases, and their ends lie 10 bases apart. The CDR3 goes from the cysteine to the phenylalanine over 12 residues. Only the CDR3 DNA is retained, 36 bases long and in frame from the first base. This clonotype was obtained from a human donor with alopecia areata. Sequencing was done on a sample of CD4+ T cells sorted from blood. The chain is assembled from TRBV2 and TRBJ2-7; TRBD1 could be the D gene, as 5 bases match. The DNA is as follows: TGTGCCAGCAGTGGCCCAGGGCGCGAGCAGTACTTC. It translates to CASSGPGREQYF.